These T cell receptor beta chains were read from a single sample in a study of response to subunit inactivated influenza vaccine. Each CDR3 protein is one row after TCRdb ran MiXCR on the RT-PCR reads. The table lists some 640,000 distinct CDR3 sequences, around 14% of them singletons. Sequences were derived from PBMCs from blood, sampled around 14 days before vaccination. Receptors originate from a man in his fifties who received an inactivated influenza vaccine. The CDR3 runs from the conserved cysteine through the conserved F or W.

CATSRPGQGGYNEQFF TRBV15
CASSPSGGGRGTDTQYF TRBV9
CASSQGGQGQTQYF TRBV27
CARGQGLRANVLTF TRBV5-6
CSARDIQGGHTDTQYF TRBV20-1
CSSPDPSGYGYTF TRBV29-1
CASSERAGGRTDTQYF TRBV2
CSARAGGPKETQYF TRBV20-1
CASSHLLAGGVDEQFF TRBV3-2
CASSVTGSGANVLTF TRBV9
CASSSGTGSPFF TRBV18
CASGGRGGNEQFF TRBV12-3/TRBV12-4
CSARDRGHRNQPQHF TRBV20-1
CASSSSGGEDEQYF TRBV7-9
CASSQSGTSGEKLFF TRBV5-6
CASSTGTIIYEQYF TRBV27
CASSSYRYEQYF TRBV12-3/TRBV12-4
CASSQRDRGNEQFF TRBV3-1
CASSRGLPYEQYF TRBV5-1
CASSLGGSGTETQYF TRBV7-2
CASSLSEGNYGYTF TRBV7-9
CASRWGLAGDTEAFF TRBV27
CASSLYGKDEQYF TRBV7-9
CASSQDQGTGQAGELFF TRBV4-3
CASSYRSDTEAFF TRBV6-6
CASSQDWLAGAREQFF TRBV4-3
CASSLDIGLAANTGELFF TRBV4-3
CASSLFLRTPHYEQYF TRBV5-6
CASSSRQGDEKLFF TRBV18
CASSSVYNEQFF TRBV6-2/TRBV6-3
CASSQDTRGSEQYF TRBV14
CASSQTGQGIYGYTF TRBV4-3
CASVAGWGENTEAFF TRBV7-9
CASSLDPGFNTEAFF TRBV7-2
CASSLEPSSYNEQFF TRBV5-5
CASSFYGTGKGEQYF TRBV12-3/TRBV12-4
CASSPYDRGLAYEKLFF TRBV28
CASSSGQYQETQYF TRBV5-1
CASSLPGLGGNQPQHF TRBV7-2
CASSSQNSPLHF TRBV11-2
CASSQDNVRGHEQFF TRBV3-1
CASSLGSAYGYTF TRBV12-3/TRBV12-4
CASSATGSTNEKLFF TRBV6-4
CASSLGDF TRBV7-9
CASSFSSGQGAYEQYF TRBV11-2
CASSVLGNNEQFF TRBV9
CSANQYPDTTDTQYF TRBV20-1
CAWSVRRSGQTLNTEAFF TRBV30
CASSLEGLAGVYEQFF TRBV11-2
CSASRGYDQPQHF TRBV20-1
CASSQVPGLANEQFF TRBV4-3
CASSEKAISYEQYF TRBV2
CSARDHRGQNYEQYF TRBV20-1
CASSFNRNTGELFF TRBV19
CASSAGTSPTDTQYF TRBV5-1